The rows below give T cell receptor beta chains drawn from one sample of a study of blood T cell repertoires in COVID-19. Clones were sequenced by immunoSEQ multiplex PCR, and TCRdb holds only the in-frame ones, with some missing. This table holds 100,000 to 120,000 clones, just over 70% found once. Sample: peripheral blood. Receptor source: a woman in her 40s with acute or convalescent COVID-19. CDR3s include the opening cysteine and the closing phenylalanine or tryptophan. D genes are given only for firm matches. Only part of the rows carry a size: once, few, many, or a class if the clone is expanded.

D: -; J: TRBJ2-3; V: TRBV14; size: -; DNA: TGTGCCAGCAGCTGGGGGCAAGGTACAGATACGCAGTATTTT; CDR3: CASSWGQGTDTQYF
D: TRBD1; J: TRBJ1-1; V: TRBV11-2; size: -; DNA: TGTGCCAGCAGCGTTATTTCTCCGGGACAGGGGAGCACTGAAGCTTTCTTT; CDR3: CASSVISPGQGSTEAFF
D: -; J: TRBJ2-7; V: TRBV6-5; size: -; DNA: TGTGCCAGCAGTCGACAGGCCAGCTCCTACGAGCAGTACTTC; CDR3: CASSRQASSYEQYF
D: -; J: TRBJ2-3; V: TRBV2; size: -; DNA: TGTGCCAGCAACAGGTCCCCCCCCACAGATACGCAGTATTTT; CDR3: CASNRSPPTDTQYF
D: TRBD1; J: TRBJ1-4; V: TRBV7-9; size: -; DNA: TGTGCCAGCCGTACAGGGGGCGCAGATGAAAAACTGTTTTTT; CDR3: CASRTGGADEKLFF
D: -; J: TRBJ2-3; V: TRBV5-1; size: -; DNA: TGCGCCAGCAGCCCCGGACTTGACACAGATACGCAGTATTTT; CDR3: CASSPGLDTDTQYF
D: TRBD2; J: TRBJ2-5; V: TRBV11-3; size: few; DNA: TGTGCCAGCAGCTTAGGTTCACTAGCGGAGACCCAGTACTTC; CDR3: CASSLGSLAETQYF
D: -; J: TRBJ2-7; V: TRBV9; size: -; DNA: TGTGCCAGCAGCGTAGGGGTAGACATCTCTTACGAGCAGTACTTC; CDR3: CASSVGVDISYEQYF
D: -; J: TRBJ1-2; V: TRBV2; size: -; DNA: TGTGCCAGCAGTGAACGCCCTCGTGGAGGAGAAAACTATGGCTACACCTTC; CDR3: CASSERPRGGENYGYTF
D: -; J: TRBJ1-2; V: TRBV7-2; size: -; DNA: TGTGCCAGCAGCTTGCACCCGGGACTAGACTATGGCTACACCTTC; CDR3: CASSLHPGLDYGYTF
D: -; J: TRBJ1-5; V: TRBV9; size: -; DNA: TGTGCCAGCAGCGTAGACGGGAAAGGTAATCAGCCCCAGCATTTT; CDR3: CASSVDGKGNQPQHF
D: -; J: TRBJ2-5; V: TRBV3-1/TRBV3-2; size: few; DNA: TGTGCCAGCAGCCAAGATCACGGCCAAGAGACCCAGTACTTC; CDR3: CASSQDHGQETQYF
D: TRBD1; J: TRBJ2-7; V: TRBV3-1/TRBV3-2; size: few; DNA: TGTGCCAGCAGCACACCAGGGGGCGAGCAGTACTTC; CDR3: CASSTPGGEQYF
D: TRBD2; J: TRBJ2-1; V: TRBV6-2/TRBV6-3; size: -; DNA: TGTGCCAGCAGTTGGGGACTAGCGGGGTTTGAGCAGTTCTTC; CDR3: CASSWGLAGFEQFF
D: -; J: TRBJ1-2; V: TRBV6-1; size: -; DNA: TGTGCCAGCAGTGAATTAGCGACTTTTGGCTACACCTTC; CDR3: CASSELATFGYTF
D: TRBD1; J: TRBJ1-5; V: TRBV19; size: -; DNA: TGTGCCAGTACCGAACAGGGGTCAGGCAATCAGCCCCAGCATTTT; CDR3: CASTEQGSGNQPQHF
D: TRBD2; J: TRBJ2-3; V: TRBV5-1; size: -; DNA: TGCGCCAGCAGGCCGGCCCTAGCGGCCACAGATACGCAGTATTTT; CDR3: CASRPALAATDTQYF
D: TRBD1; J: TRBJ2-3; V: TRBV7-2; size: -; DNA: TGTGCCAGCAGGTCCAGGGGGTCGGGGACAGATACGCAGTATTTT; CDR3: CASRSRGSGTDTQYF
D: -; J: TRBJ1-1; V: TRBV12-5; size: -; DNA: TGTGCTAGTGGGAGGTTGGCGGGGGACACTGAAGCTTTCTTT; CDR3: CASGRLAGDTEAFF
D: -; J: TRBJ1-6; V: TRBV6-4; size: -; DNA: TGTGCCAGCAGTGATCTAGGGGGATCTAATTCACCCCTCCACTTT; CDR3: CASSDLGGSNSPLHF
D: -; J: TRBJ2-1; V: TRBV6-2/TRBV6-3; size: -; DNA: TGTGCCAGCAGTTCGGGCCGGACTGCCATCAATGAGCAGTTCTTC; CDR3: CASSSGRTAINEQFF
D: -; J: TRBJ2-2; V: TRBV12-3/TRBV12-4; size: -; DNA: TGTGCCAGCTCTAGGGGTACCGGGGAGCTGTTTTTT; CDR3: CASSRGTGELFF
D: -; J: TRBJ2-2; V: TRBV10-1; size: -; DNA: TGCGCCAGCGGGACGGGGGGCTCCCCCGGGGAGCTGTTTTTT; CDR3: CASGTGGSPGELFF
D: -; J: TRBJ1-6; V: TRBV14; size: -; DNA: TGTGCCAGCAGCCTGGAGAATTCACCCCTCCACTTT; CDR3: CASSLENSPLHF
D: TRBD1; J: TRBJ1-3; V: TRBV19; size: many; DNA: TGTGCCAGTAGGTCCGGGACAGGAGGAAACACCATATATTTT; CDR3: CASRSGTGGNTIYF
D: TRBD2; J: TRBJ2-5; V: TRBV14; size: -; DNA: TGTGCCAGCAGCCAAGACGAACTAGCGGGGTTGGAGACCCAGTACTTC; CDR3: CASSQDELAGLETQYF
D: -; J: TRBJ2-7; V: TRBV12-5; size: -; DNA: TGTGCTAGTGCTTACCCCCTAGGGGCAGGAGACTACGAGCAGTACTTC; CDR3: CASAYPLGAGDYEQYF
D: TRBD2; J: TRBJ2-5; V: TRBV24-1; size: -; DNA: TGTGCCACCGGGGGGGACCTGGAGACCCAGTACTTC; CDR3: CATGGDLETQYF
D: TRBD2; J: TRBJ2-3; V: TRBV5-5; size: -; DNA: TGTGCCAGCAGCTGGGGAGGGGCGTCCACAGATACGCAGTATTTT; CDR3: CASSWGGASTDTQYF
D: -; J: TRBJ2-7; V: TRBV30; size: -; DNA: TGTGCCTGTATATCCAGGGGCGAGCAGTACTTC; CDR3: CACISRGEQYF
D: -; J: TRBJ1-1; V: TRBV6-4; size: -; DNA: TGTGCCAGCAGTGTTGACAGATTGAACACTGAAGCTTTCTTT; CDR3: CASSVDRLNTEAFF
D: -; J: TRBJ2-7; V: TRBV5-4; size: -; DNA: TGTGCCAGCACCCCGGGCTACGAGCAGTACTTC; CDR3: CASTPGYEQYF
D: -; J: TRBJ1-4; V: TRBV5-1; size: -; DNA: TGCGCCAGCAGCGAGGGAAACACCGCAACTAATGAAAAACTGTTTTTT; CDR3: CASSEGNTATNEKLFF
D: -; J: TRBJ1-1; V: TRBV3-1/TRBV3-2; size: -; DNA: TGTGCCAGCAGCCAGCAGATGAACACTGAAGCTTTCTTT; CDR3: CASSQQMNTEAFF
D: -; J: TRBJ2-3; V: TRBV5-4; size: -; DNA: TGTGCCAGCAGCAGAGCAGGGTGGGGAGATACGCAGTATTTT; CDR3: CASSRAGWGDTQYF
D: -; J: TRBJ1-2; V: TRBV29-1; size: -; DNA: TGCAGCGTAGAAGTACAGGGAAAAGGTGGCTACACCTTC; CDR3: CSVEVQGKGGYTF
D: -; J: TRBJ1-6; V: TRBV12-3/TRBV12-4; size: few; DNA: TGTGCCAGCAGATACATGGACTCTTCACCCCTCCACTTT; CDR3: CASRYMDSSPLHF